This record looks at one T cell receptor beta chain sequence and its context. This sample is part of a study of blood T cell repertoires in COVID-19. Study in general: PBMCs, B-cell-depleted T cells, or T cells were the source of the cDNA or gDNA that made up the material.

Here immunoSEQ multiplex PCR was the method, and the copy in TCRdb shows in-frame clones only, minus some. The table shows 55,000 to 85,000 clones, with 80% to 90% occurring only once. The germline V gene has CDR1 SGDLS and CDR2 YYNGEE. The CDR3 has 16 amino acids. The V gene lost 2 bases and the J gene lost 0 bases, with 15 bases spanning the gap. The rearrangement links TRBV9 to TRBJ2-7, with D possibly TRBD2 on 6 matching bases. The sample comprised peripheral blood. The TCR originated in a human donor in a cohort sampled during active COVID-19. CDR3 loop: CASSVSGTASSYEQYF. CDR3 sequence (DNA): TGTGCCAGCAGCGTCTCAGGGACTGCAAGCTCCTACGAGCAGTACTTC.